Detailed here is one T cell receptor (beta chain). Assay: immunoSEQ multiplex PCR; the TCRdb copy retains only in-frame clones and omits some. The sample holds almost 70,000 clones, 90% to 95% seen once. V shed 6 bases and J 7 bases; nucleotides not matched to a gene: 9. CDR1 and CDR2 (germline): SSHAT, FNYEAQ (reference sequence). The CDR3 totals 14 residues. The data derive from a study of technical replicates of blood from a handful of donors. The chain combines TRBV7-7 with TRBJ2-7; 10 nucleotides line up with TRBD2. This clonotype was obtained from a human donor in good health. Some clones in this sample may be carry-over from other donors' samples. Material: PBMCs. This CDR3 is CASSLLAGEGEQYF. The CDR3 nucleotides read TGTGCCAGCAGTCTCCTAGCGGGAGAGGGGGAGCAGTACTTC. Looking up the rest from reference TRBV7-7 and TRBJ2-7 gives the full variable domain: GAGVSQSPRYKVTKRGQDVTLRCDPISSHATLYWYQQALGQGPEFLTYFNYEAQPDKSGLPSDRFSAERPEGSISTLTIQRTEQRDSAMYRCASSLLAGEGEQYFGPGTRLTVT.